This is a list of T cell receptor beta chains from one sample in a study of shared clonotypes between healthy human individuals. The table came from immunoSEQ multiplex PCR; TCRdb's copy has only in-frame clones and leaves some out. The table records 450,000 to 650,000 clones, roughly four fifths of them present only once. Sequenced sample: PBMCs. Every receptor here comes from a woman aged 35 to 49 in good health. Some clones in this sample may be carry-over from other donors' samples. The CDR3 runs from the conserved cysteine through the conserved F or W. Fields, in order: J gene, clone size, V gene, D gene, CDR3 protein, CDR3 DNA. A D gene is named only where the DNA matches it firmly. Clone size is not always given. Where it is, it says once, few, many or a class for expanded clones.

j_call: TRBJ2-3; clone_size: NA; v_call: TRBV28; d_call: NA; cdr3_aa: CATEQNTDTQYF; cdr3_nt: TGTGCCACCGAGCAGAACACAGATACGCAGTATTTT
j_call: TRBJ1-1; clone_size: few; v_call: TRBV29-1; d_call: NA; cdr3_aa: CSARMGHSMNTEAFF; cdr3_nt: TGCAGCGCACGCATGGGGCACAGTATGAACACTGAAGCTTTCTTT
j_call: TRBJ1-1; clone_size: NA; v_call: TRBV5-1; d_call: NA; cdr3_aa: CASSLGRLANTEAFF; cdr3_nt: TGCGCCAGCAGCTTGGGCCGGCTTGCGAACACTGAAGCTTTCTTT
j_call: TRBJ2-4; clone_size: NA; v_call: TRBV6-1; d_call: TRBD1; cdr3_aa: CASSEQGTGIGIQYF; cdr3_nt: TGTGCCAGCAGTGAACAGGGGACAGGGATAGGCATTCAGTACTTC
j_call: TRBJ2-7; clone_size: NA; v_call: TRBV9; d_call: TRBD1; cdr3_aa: CASSPGTGSSYEQYF; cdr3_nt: TGTGCCAGCAGCCCGGGGACAGGCAGCTCCTACGAGCAGTACTTC
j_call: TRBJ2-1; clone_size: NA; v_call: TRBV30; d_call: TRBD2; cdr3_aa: CAWSSSSGRSSYNEQFF; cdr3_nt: TGTGCTTGGAGTTCCTCTAGCGGGAGGAGCTCCTACAATGAGCAGTTCTTC
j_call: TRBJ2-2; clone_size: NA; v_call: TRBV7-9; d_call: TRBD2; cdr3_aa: CASSLGLAGDVPGELFF; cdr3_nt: TGTGCCAGCAGCTTAGGACTAGCGGGAGATGTACCCGGGGAGCTGTTTTTT
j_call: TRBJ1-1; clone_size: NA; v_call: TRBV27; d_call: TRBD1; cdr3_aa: CASRYRGDTEAFF; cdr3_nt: TGTGCCAGCAGGTACAGGGGGGACACTGAAGCTTTCTTT
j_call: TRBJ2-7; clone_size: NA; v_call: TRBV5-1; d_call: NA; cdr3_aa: CASSFEGYEQYF; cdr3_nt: TGCGCCAGCAGCTTTGAGGGTTACGAGCAGTACTTC
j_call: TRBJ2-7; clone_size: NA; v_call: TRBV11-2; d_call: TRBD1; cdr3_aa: CASSLGQGPRHEQYF; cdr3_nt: TGTGCCAGCAGCTTAGGACAGGGGCCGCGGCACGAGCAGTACTTC
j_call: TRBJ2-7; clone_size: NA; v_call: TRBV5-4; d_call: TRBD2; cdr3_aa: CASSSRTSGTGEQYF; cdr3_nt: TGTGCCAGCAGCTCGCGGACTAGCGGGACCGGCGAGCAGTACTTC
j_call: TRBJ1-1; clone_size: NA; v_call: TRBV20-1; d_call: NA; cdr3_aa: CSVSANTEAFF; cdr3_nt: TGCAGTGTTTCTGCGAACACTGAAGCTTTCTTT
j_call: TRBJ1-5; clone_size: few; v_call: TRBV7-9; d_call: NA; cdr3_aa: CASSNRSNQPQHF; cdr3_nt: TGTGCCAGCAGCAACCGTAGCAATCAGCCCCAGCATTTT
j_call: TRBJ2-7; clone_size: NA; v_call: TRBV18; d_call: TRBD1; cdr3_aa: CASSPARDRGYEQYF; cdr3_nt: TGTGCCAGCTCACCAGCCCGGGACAGGGGTTACGAGCAGTACTTC
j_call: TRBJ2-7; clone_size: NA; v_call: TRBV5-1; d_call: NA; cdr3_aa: CASRRGDSSSSYEQYF; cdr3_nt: TGCGCCAGCAGGAGGGGGGACAGCTCGAGCTCCTACGAGCAGTACTTC
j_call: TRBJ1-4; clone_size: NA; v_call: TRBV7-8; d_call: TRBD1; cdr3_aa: CASRLQGAGEKLFF; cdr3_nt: TGTGCCAGCAGACTACAGGGGGCGGGTGAAAAACTGTTTTTT
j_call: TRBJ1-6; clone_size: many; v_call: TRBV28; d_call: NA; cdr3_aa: CASGSRFNF; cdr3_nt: TGTGCCAGCGGTTCCCGTTTTAACTTT
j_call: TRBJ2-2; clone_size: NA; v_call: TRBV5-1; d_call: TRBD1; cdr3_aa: CASSLTDRAFGELFF; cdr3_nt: TGCGCCAGCAGCTTGACGGACAGGGCGTTCGGGGAGCTGTTTTTT
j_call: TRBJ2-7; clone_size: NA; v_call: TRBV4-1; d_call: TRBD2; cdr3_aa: CASSQDPGTSGGSYEQYF; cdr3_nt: TGCGCCAGCAGCCAGGACCCCGGGACTAGCGGGGGCAGCTACGAGCAGTACTTC
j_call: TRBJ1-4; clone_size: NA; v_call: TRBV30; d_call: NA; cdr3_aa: CAWSVQGLDEKLFF; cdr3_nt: TGTGCCTGGAGTGTTCAGGGCCTGGATGAAAAACTGTTTTTT
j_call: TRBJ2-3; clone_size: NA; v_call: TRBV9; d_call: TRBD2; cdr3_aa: CASSVREGPDTQYF; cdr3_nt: TGTGCCAGCAGCGTACGGGAGGGCCCAGATACGCAGTATTTT
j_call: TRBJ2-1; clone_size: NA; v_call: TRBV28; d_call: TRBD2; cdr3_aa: CASSSGLAGGPYEQFF; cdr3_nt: TGTGCCAGCAGTTCAGGACTAGCGGGAGGGCCATATGAGCAGTTCTTC
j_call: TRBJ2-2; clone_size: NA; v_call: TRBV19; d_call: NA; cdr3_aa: CASSIGSGRAGELFF; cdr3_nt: TGTGCCAGTAGTATAGGTTCGGGAAGGGCCGGGGAGCTGTTTTTT
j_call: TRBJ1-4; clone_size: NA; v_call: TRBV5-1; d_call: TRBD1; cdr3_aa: CASSATGGGGEKLFF; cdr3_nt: TGCGCCAGCAGCGCTACAGGGGGCGGAGGTGAAAAACTGTTTTTT
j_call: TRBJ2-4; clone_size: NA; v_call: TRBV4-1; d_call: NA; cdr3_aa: CASRGLAKNIQYF; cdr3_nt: TGCGCCAGCAGGGGTCTAGCCAAAAACATTCAGTACTTC
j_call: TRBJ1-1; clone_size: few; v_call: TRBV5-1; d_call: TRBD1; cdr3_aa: CASSYLPGQRETEAFF; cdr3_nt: TGCGCCAGCAGCTACTTACCGGGACAGAGGGAAACTGAAGCTTTCTTT
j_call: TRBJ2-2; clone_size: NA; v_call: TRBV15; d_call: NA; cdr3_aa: CATSRDFRGGGELFF; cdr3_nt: TGTGCCACCAGCAGAGATTTCAGGGGCGGTGGGGAGCTGTTTTTT
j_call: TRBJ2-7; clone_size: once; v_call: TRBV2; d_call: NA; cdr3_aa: CASSELTDYEQYF; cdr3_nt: TGTGCCAGCAGTGAGCTGACGGACTACGAGCAGTACTTC
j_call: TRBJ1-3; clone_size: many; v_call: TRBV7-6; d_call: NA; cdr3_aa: CASSWLVRGSGNTIYF; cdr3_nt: TGTGCCAGCAGCTGGTTGGTTCGGGGCTCTGGAAACACCATATATTTT
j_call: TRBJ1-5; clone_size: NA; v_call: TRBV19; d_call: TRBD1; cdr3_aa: CASSDRNVNQPQHF; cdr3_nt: TGTGCCAGTTCGGACAGGAACGTCAATCAGCCCCAGCATTTT
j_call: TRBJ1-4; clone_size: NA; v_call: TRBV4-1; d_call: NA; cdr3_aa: CASSQEGTATNEKLFF; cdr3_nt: TGCGCCAGCAGCCAAGAGGGGACGGCAACTAATGAAAAACTGTTTTTT
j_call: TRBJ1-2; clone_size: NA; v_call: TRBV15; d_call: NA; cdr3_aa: CATSSDSNYGYTF; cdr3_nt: TGTGCCACCAGCTCGGACAGTAACTATGGCTACACCTTC
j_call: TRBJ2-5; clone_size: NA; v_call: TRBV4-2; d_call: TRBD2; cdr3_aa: CASSPGTRGETQYF; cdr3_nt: TGTGCCAGCAGCCCCGGGACTAGAGGAGAGACCCAGTACTTC
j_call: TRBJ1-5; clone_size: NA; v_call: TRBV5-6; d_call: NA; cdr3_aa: CASSLATLGDQPQHF; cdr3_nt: TGTGCCAGCAGTTTGGCCACTCTGGGCGATCAGCCCCAGCATTTT
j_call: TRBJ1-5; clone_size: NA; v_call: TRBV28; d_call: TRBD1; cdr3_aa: CASRLGGQGALSNQPQHF; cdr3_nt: TGTGCCAGCAGACTAGGGGGACAGGGGGCTTTAAGCAATCAGCCCCAGCATTTT
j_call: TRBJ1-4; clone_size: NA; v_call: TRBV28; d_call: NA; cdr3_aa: CASSLLRVGKLFF; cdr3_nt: TGTGCCAGCAGTTTGCTCAGGGTGGGTAAACTGTTTTTT
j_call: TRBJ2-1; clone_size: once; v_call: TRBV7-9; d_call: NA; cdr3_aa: CAGGTRDTINEQFF; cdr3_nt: TGTGCCGGGGGGACCCGGGACACAATCAATGAGCAGTTCTTC
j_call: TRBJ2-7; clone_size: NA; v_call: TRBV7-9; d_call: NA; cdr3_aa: CASSFSGFSYEQYF; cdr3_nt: TGTGCCAGCAGCTTTAGCGGTTTTTCCTACGAGCAGTACTTC
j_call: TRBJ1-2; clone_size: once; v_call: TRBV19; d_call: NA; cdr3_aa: CASSPGQFAARYGYTF; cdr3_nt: TGTGCCAGTAGTCCCGGACAGTTCGCTGCAAGATATGGCTACACCTTC
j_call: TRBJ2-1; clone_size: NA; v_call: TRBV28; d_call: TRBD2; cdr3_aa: CASSTAGGTNEQFF; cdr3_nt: TGTGCCAGCAGTACAGCGGGAGGGACCAATGAGCAGTTCTTC